Below, 17 T cell receptor beta chains from the same sample are listed, as sequenced in a study of cytomegalovirus exposure and HLA in healthy donors. Vbeta (60) and Jbeta (13) primers were used in the PCR. Using immunoSEQ multiplex PCR, the repertoire was profiled, and TCRdb retains in-frame clones only, with some absent. Of roughly 54,000 clones in the sample, roughly 79% are singletons; the top ten hold about 3%. The sequencing sample was made of PBMCs. These receptor sequences come from a man aged 50-60 years in good health and CMV-seronegative.

The rearrangement uses TRBV6-1 and TRBJ1-5, with D uncertain. With 4 bases removed from V and 1 base from J, the gap between germline ends came to 11 bases. The length of the CDR3 is 15 residues. The germline V gene encodes CDR1 MNHNS and CDR2 SASEGT. The CDR3: CASSVGIGSNQPQHF. The DNA for the CDR3 is TGTGCCAGCAGTGTTGGCATCGGGAGCAATCAGCCCCAGCATTTT.

The chain carries TRBV9 and TRBJ1-6; D is unclear. The length of the CDR3 is 13 residues. Germline CDR1 reads SGDLS; CDR2 reads YYNGEE. Trimming took 5 bases from V and 7 from J, leaving 10 bases between them. The CDR3 sequence is CASRPNENSPLHF. The CDR3 DNA reads as TGTGCCAGCAGACCAAACGAGAATTCACCCCTCCACTTT.

V is TRBV5-6 and J is TRBJ2-1; 9 bases are shared with TRBD1. Per the germline V gene, CDR1 is SGHDT and CDR2 is YYEEEE. The CDR3 has 16 amino acids. With V trimmed by 3 bases and J by 6 bases, 10 bases remained unmatched. The CDR3: CASSSFRRDRVNEQFF. The CDR3 DNA is TGTGCCAGCAGCTCCTTTCGACGGGACAGGGTCAATGAGCAGTTCTTC. The complete variable domain, with remaining parts taken from reference TRBV5-6 and TRBJ2-1, reads DAGVTQSPTHLIKTRGQQVTLRCSPKSGHDTVSWYQQALGQGPQFIFQYYEEEERQRGNFPDRFSGHQFPNYSSELNVNALLLGDSALYLCASSSFRRDRVNEQFFGPGTRLTVL.

The genes are TRBV11-2 and TRBJ1-5; unclear D gene. V dropped 2 bases and J dropped 7 bases, with 9 bases sitting between them. Germline assignment: CDR1 SGHAT and CDR2 FQNNGV. The CDR3 runs 13 residues. In DNA, the CDR3 is TGTGCCAGCAGCTTATCCCGGCGGCAGCCCCAGCATTTT. Amino acids: CASSLSRRQPQHF.

The gene calls are TRBV28 and TRBJ2-5; 7 nucleotides align to TRBD1. V was pared by 3 bases and J by 0 bases, with 7 bases of the junction left unmatched. The CDR3 covers 16 residues. The V gene's germline CDR1 is MDHEN and CDR2 SYDVKM. In DNA, the CDR3 is TGTGCCAGCAGTTTCTCGGGGACAGCAAACCAAGAGACCCAGTACTTC. This codes for CASSFSGTANQETQYF.

This clone appeared once. The V gene is TRBV10-3, the J gene TRBJ2-3; D gene uncertain. Trimming took off 2 bases at V and 8 bases at J, with 14 bases between the two ends. This CDR3 region has 14 residues. Germline V gives CDR1 ENHRY, CDR2 SYGVKD. The CDR3 loop reads CAISEPADVGTQYF. CDR3 DNA: TGTGCCATCAGTGAGCCGGCGGATGTAGGTACGCAGTATTTT.

The chain carries TRBV6-5 and TRBJ1-1; 7 bases are a match to TRBD1. The CDR3 is 13 amino acids. Germline assignment: CDR1 MNHEY and CDR2 SVGAGI. Trimming removed 7 bases from V and 5 bases from J; junction bases left unmatched: 7. CDR3 bases: TGTGCCAGCACCCGACAGGGTTATACTGAAGCTTTCTTT. This codes for CASTRQGYTEAFF.

The V and J genes are TRBV7-2 and TRBJ2-1, with 9 bases lining up with TRBD1. CDR1 is SGHTA and CDR2 is FQGNSA in the germline V gene. V dropped 6 bases and J dropped 2; count of bases not matched to a gene: 14. The length of the CDR3 is 18 residues. CDR3: CASRRRVLWDRAYNEQFF. The DNA for the CDR3 is TGTGCCAGCAGACGAAGGGTATTGTGGGACAGGGCCTACAATGAGCAGTTCTTC.

This rearrangement joins TRBV5-1 to TRBJ1-1; tentative D call: TRBD1 (6 bases). The CDR3 loop spans 13 amino acids. Between the trimmed V and J ends, which lost 6 bases and 3 bases, there was a span of 12 bases. Germline CDR1 reads SGHRS; CDR2 reads YFSETQ. The CDR3 region is CASNSGVDTEAFF. CDR3 DNA: TGCGCCAGCAACTCAGGGGTGGACACTGAAGCTTTCTTT.

The chain uses TRBV6-5 and TRBJ2-7; 8 bases line up with TRBD1. V shed 4 bases, J shed 2 bases, and the junction held 1 base outside the gene matches. CDR1 MNHEY and CDR2 SVGAGI come from the germline V gene. The CDR3 has 13 residues. CDR3 nucleotide sequence: TGTGCCAGCAGTTCAGGGGGCCCCTACGAGCAGTACTTC. Translated, it gives CASSSGGPYEQYF.

V gene TRBV4-1 combines with J gene TRBJ2-7; 8 bases fit TRBD1. CDR1 MGHRA and CDR2 YSYEKL come from the germline V gene. Trimming cost V 1 base and J 2 bases; bases outside gene matches: 16. The CDR3 covers 19 residues. This CDR3 reads CASSQVAGQATLLAYEQYF. The CDR3 DNA reads as TGCGCCAGCAGCCAAGTGGCGGGACAGGCCACACTACTGGCCTACGAGCAGTACTTC.

The chain combines TRBV5-4 with TRBJ2-2, with D tentatively TRBD1 (5 bases). The CDR3 totals 15 residues. In germline, CDR1 is SGHNT, CDR2 YYREEE (reference sequence). V dropped 4 bases and J dropped 1 base, with 11 bases sitting between them. Written as DNA, the CDR3 is TGTGCCAGCAGCCCTGGGGCAGGGAACACCGGGGAGCTGTTTTTT. Translation gives CASSPGAGNTGELFF. The full variable domain, rest sourced from reference TRBV5-4 and TRBJ2-2, is ETGVTQSPTHLIKTRGQQVTLRCSSQSGHNTVSWYQQALGQGPQFIFQYYREEENGRGNFPPRFSGLQFPNYSSELNVNALELDDSALYLCASSPGAGNTGELFFGEGSRLTVL.

The chain couples TRBV27 to TRBJ1-1; 8 bases are a match to TRBD1. V lost 6 bases and J lost 0; bases outside the gene matches: 6. The CDR3 is 15 amino acids. The germline V gene encodes CDR1 MNHEY and CDR2 SMNVEV (reference sequence). CDR3 sequence: CASSSHRGVNTEAFF. CDR3 in DNA: TGTGCCAGCAGCTCCCACAGGGGGGTGAACACTGAAGCTTTCTTT.

The chain uses TRBV9 and TRBJ2-3, with TRBD1 identical over 10 bases. V was pared by 0 bases and J by 4 bases, with 2 bases of the junction left unmatched. Germline lookup yields CDR1 SGDLS and CDR2 YYNGEE. The CDR3 is 15 residues long. CDR3 in DNA: TGTGCCAGCAGCGTAGGGGACAGGGGCCCAGATACGCAGTATTTT. Protein sequence: CASSVGDRGPDTQYF.

The gene calls are TRBV6-1 and TRBJ1-1, with D tentatively TRBD1 (5 bases). Between the trimmed V and J ends, which lost 8 bases and 3 bases, there was a span of 10 bases. The CDR3 loop spans 12 amino acids. CDR1 and CDR2 from the germline V gene are MNHNS and SASEGT. DNA for the CDR3: TGTGCCAGCTACGACAGACACACTGAAGCTTTCTTT. Amino acids: CASYDRHTEAFF.

The chain's CDR3 is CASSPGQSKNIQYF. Written as DNA, the CDR3 is TGCGCCAGCAGCCCGGGACAGTCCAAAAACATTCAGTACTTC. The chain uses TRBV5-1 and TRBJ2-4, with 7 bases fitting TRBD1. Losses at the gene ends were 4 bases for V and 2 bases for J; bases not matched to a gene: 3. Per germline, CDR1 SGHRS and CDR2 YFSETQ. This CDR3 spans 14 amino acids.

The V gene is TRBV30, the J gene TRBJ2-5; the match to TRBD2 covers 7 bases. The J segment lost 4 bases and the V segment lost 1 base, leaving 6 bases of the junction unmatched. Germline CDR1 GTSNPN, CDR2 SVGIG (reference sequence). The CDR3 spans 14 residues. As DNA, the CDR3 is TGTGCCTGGAGTGGGGGAGGGGTTTCAGAGACCCAGTACTTC. Translated: CAWSGGGVSETQYF.